A single sample is the source of the 26 T cell receptor beta chains below, sequenced in a study of T cell responses to AZD1222 COVID-19 vaccine. Generated by immunoSEQ multiplex PCR, the TCRdb table keeps only in-frame clones and is missing some. The table has about 160,000 clones, around 89% seen once. Sequences were derived from peripheral blood, sampled 28 days after the second AZD1222 dose. These receptors all come from an adult who received the AZD1222 COVID-19 vaccine.

The CDR3 DNA is TGCGCCAGCAGCCCCGGACCTCTCCGGGGGAGCAATCAGCCCCAGCATTTT. Amino acid sequence: CASSPGPLRGSNQPQHF. The rearrangement joins TRBV4-1 to TRBJ1-5; D might be TRBD1 (5 bases). V dropped 4 bases and J dropped 1 base, with 17 bases sitting between them. This CDR3 is built from 17 residues. Germline CDR1 reads MGHRA; CDR2 reads YSYEKL.

V gene TRBV6-5 combines with J gene TRBJ2-3; D gene uncertain. Deletions cut 7 bases from V and 11 bases from J, with 22 bases between. Germline CDR1 reads MNHEY; CDR2 reads SVGAGI. There are 14 residues in the CDR3. CDR3 protein: CASTLRGRQTEQYF. The CDR3 DNA follows: TGTGCCAGCACCTTACGCGGCAGGCAGACCGAGCAGTATTTT.

The V call is TRBV6-2 or TRBV6-3, the J call TRBJ1-1; D is perhaps TRBD1 (6 bases). Trimming removed 6 bases from V and 11 bases from J, with 16 bases in between. Germline loops: CDR1 MNHEY, CDR2 SVGEGT. The CDR3 totals 12 residues. CDR3 in DNA: TGTGCCAGCAGCAATCCGGGGGCTGGGGCTTTCTTT. Amino acid sequence: CASSNPGAGAFF.

This chain links TRBV5-1 with TRBJ1-1; TRBD1 agrees at 8 bases. The V segment lost 1 base and the J segment 4 bases; nucleotides outside the gene matches: 6. In germline, CDR1 is SGHRS, CDR2 YFSETQ. The length of the CDR3 is 15 residues. In DNA form, the CDR3 reads TGCGCCAGCAGCTTGCTTGGCAGGGGGCCCACTGAAGCTTTCTTT. Its translation: CASSLLGRGPTEAFF.

The CDR3 DNA follows: TGTGCCAGCAGTGCTGATCTCTCCTATGCGGGTCGGGCATTCTTT. Amino acids: CASSADLSYAGRAFF. The V call is TRBV2, the J call TRBJ1-1; D is ambiguous. The CDR3 is made up of 15 amino acids. In germline, CDR1 is SNHLY, CDR2 FYNNEI. Trimming stripped 4 bases from V and 14 bases from J, with 26 bases between. The whole variable domain, remainder taken from reference TRBV2 and TRBJ1-1, is EPEVTQTPSHQVTQMGQEVILRCVPISNHLYFYWYRQILGQKVEFLVSFYNNEISEKSEIFDDQFSVERPDGSNFTLKIRSTKLEDSAMYFCASSADLSYAGRAFFGQGTRLTVV.

The rearrangement uses TRBV6-5 and TRBJ2-5; D is ambiguous. V gave up 10 bases and J gave up 5 bases, with 17 bases separating them. The CDR3 length is 13 residues. Germline-derived CDR1 and CDR2 are MNHEY and SVGAGI. The CDR3 DNA is TGTGCCACCACGACCCTCCCCGGGGAGACCCAGTACTTC. Its protein is CATTTLPGETQYF.

The rearrangement uses TRBV11-2 and TRBJ1-3, with TRBD1 as a possible D gene (5 bases). CDR3 length: 17 residues. V was cut by 0 bases and J by 0 bases, with 12 bases left in between. Germline V lookup: CDR1 SGHAT, CDR2 FQNNGV. This CDR3 is CASSLDGVRGSGNTIYF. CDR3 DNA sequence: TGTGCCAGCAGCTTAGACGGTGTGAGGGGCTCTGGAAACACCATATATTTT.

Here the CDR3 DNA reads TGTGCCAGCAGTTCCCCACGAGACTATGGCTACACCTTC. As protein: CASSSPRDYGYTF. V and J are TRBV27 and TRBJ1-2; D not certain. The V and J ends lost 4 bases and 3 bases respectively, with 9 bases between them. The CDR3 has 13 residues. Germline V gives CDR1 MNHEY, CDR2 SMNVEV (reference sequence).

This clone was picked up one time. The V gene is TRBV20-1, the J gene TRBJ1-1; D is ambiguous. The germline gives CDR1 DFQATT, CDR2 SNEGSKA (reference sequence). Between the trimmed V and J ends, which lost 7 bases and 4 bases, there was a span of 7 bases. CDR3 size: 10 residues. CDR3 protein: CSVRGTEAFF. The CDR3 nucleotides read TGCAGTGTTCGGGGCACTGAAGCTTTCTTT.

The rearrangement links TRBV6-5 to TRBJ1-2; D gene ambiguous. CDR1 is MNHEY, CDR2 SVGAGI, per germline. The ends were cut back, 6 bases at V and 4 bases at J, with 15 bases in the middle. The CDR3 is 14 amino acids. The CDR3: CASRPTWTGYGYTF. The CDR3 DNA follows: TGTGCCAGCAGACCAACGTGGACCGGCTATGGCTACACCTTC.

V is TRBV10-3 and J is TRBJ1-6; the D is unclear. Germline V gene sequence: CDR1 ENHRY, CDR2 SYGVKD. V was clipped by 11 bases and J by 6 bases, with 14 bases between them. This CDR3 contains 13 residues. In DNA, the CDR3 is TGTGCCTCCCACGGAGAGGGTAATTCACCCCTCCACTTT. It encodes CASHGEGNSPLHF.

The rearrangement joins TRBV6-5 to TRBJ2-1; 11 positions agree with TRBD2. Per the germline V gene, CDR1 is MNHEY and CDR2 is SVGAGI. The CDR3 totals 15 residues. V lost 2 bases, J lost 9 bases, and 6 bases stayed unmatched. CDR3 loop: CASSYDSGGASEQFF. The CDR3 DNA is TGTGCCAGCAGTTACGATAGCGGGGGGGCATCTGAGCAGTTCTTC.

The chain carries TRBV28 and TRBJ2-1; D perhaps matches TRBD2 (5 bases). The CDR3 consists of 14 residues. Germline CDR1 is MDHEN and CDR2 is SYDVKM. V was shortened by 0 bases and J by 5 bases, with 8 bases between the two germline ends. The CDR3 reads CASSLWGEDNEQFF. CDR3 coding DNA: TGTGCCAGCAGTTTATGGGGAGAGGACAATGAGCAGTTCTTC.

The rearrangement joins TRBV5-1 to TRBJ2-5; D ambiguous. The CDR3 length is 13 residues. The germline V gene encodes CDR1 SGHRS and CDR2 YFSETQ. Trimming pared 2 bases from V and 1 base from J, leaving 6 bases between. The chain's CDR3 is CASSLAAQETQYF. CDR3 DNA sequence: TGCGCCAGCAGCTTAGCTGCCCAAGAGACCCAGTACTTC.

The chain carries TRBV4-1 and TRBJ2-3; 8 nucleotides match TRBD1. Germline assignment: CDR1 MGHRA and CDR2 YSYEKL. The CDR3 has 16 residues. Unmatched junction bases numbered 5, after V lost 0 bases and J lost 3 bases. The CDR3 spells CASSQDPGGETDTQYF. In DNA, the CDR3 is TGCGCCAGCAGCCAAGATCCAGGGGGCGAAACAGATACGCAGTATTTT.

The J gene is TRBJ1-1, the V gene TRBV6-5; tentative D call: TRBD1 (5 bases). With 4 bases removed from V and 7 bases from J, the gap between germline ends came to 16 bases. Per the germline V gene, CDR1 is MNHEY and CDR2 is SVGAGI. The CDR3 consists of 14 residues. The CDR3 reads CASSFNGGTVEAFF. The DNA of the CDR3 is TGTGCCAGCAGTTTTAACGGAGGGACGGTTGAAGCTTTCTTT.

The chain uses TRBV5-1 and TRBJ1-1; the D is unclear. This CDR3 is 14 amino acids long. CDR1 and CDR2 (germline): SGHRS, YFSETQ. Between the trimmed V and J ends, which lost 1 base and 0 bases, there was a span of 7 bases. The CDR3 nucleotides read TGCGCCAGCAGCTTGTTCGGGGTGAACACTGAAGCTTTCTTT. It encodes CASSLFGVNTEAFF.

This rearrangement joins TRBV7-2 to TRBJ1-5, with D uncertain. V was trimmed by 5 bases and J by 0 bases, leaving 5 bases between them. The V gene's germline CDR1 is SGHTA and CDR2 FQGNSA. The CDR3 runs to 13 residues. The CDR3 here is CASSTNSNQPQHF. In DNA, the CDR3 is TGTGCCAGCAGCACCAATAGCAATCAGCCCCAGCATTTT.

The rearrangement joins TRBV6-5 to TRBJ1-5, with 8 bases matching TRBD1. This CDR3 comprises 15 residues. The V segment lost 7 bases and the J segment 0 bases; nucleotides outside the gene matches: 5. Germline lookup yields CDR1 MNHEY and CDR2 SVGAGI. CDR3 in DNA: TGTGCCAGCAACGGACAGGGCCTTAGCAATCAGCCCCAGCATTTT. It translates to CASNGQGLSNQPQHF.

This sequence joins TRBV3-1 (or the pseudogene TRBV3-2) and TRBJ2-3; 9 bases match TRBD2. This CDR3 spans 15 amino acids. V dropped 1 base and J dropped 4; count of bases not matched to a gene: 3. Germline CDR1 and CDR2: LGHDT and YNNKEL (reference sequence). The CDR3 loop is CASSQVVAGADTQYF. The CDR3 DNA reads as TGTGCCAGCAGCCAAGTAGTAGCGGGGGCAGATACGCAGTATTTT.

This chain connects TRBV9 to TRBJ2-7, with no clear D. Trimming took off 0 bases at V and 1 base at J, with 5 bases between the two ends. The V gene's germline CDR1 is SGDLS and CDR2 YYNGEE. CDR3 length equals 13 residues. The CDR3: CASSVGDSYEQYF. In nucleotides, the CDR3 is TGTGCCAGCAGCGTAGGGGATTCCTACGAGCAGTACTTC.

The chain carries TRBV30 and TRBJ1-2, with D perhaps matching TRBD1 (6 bases). CDR1 and CDR2 (germline): GTSNPN, SVGIG (reference sequence). The CDR3 contains 12 residues. The V end lost 1 base, the J end lost 7 bases, and 10 bases lay between the germline ends. The CDR3 coding sequence is TGTGCCTGGAGTGCAACAGGGAGTGGCTACACCTTC. This translates into CAWSATGSGYTF.

The CDR3 nucleotides read TGTGCCAGCAGTCCCCGGGCGGTGGACAATGAGCAGTTCTTC. Translation gives CASSPRAVDNEQFF. The V and J genes are TRBV6-1 and TRBJ2-1; D is unresolved. Trimming left V 5 bases short and J 5 bases short, with 13 bases between. This CDR3 is 14 amino acids long. Germline-derived CDR1 and CDR2 are MNHNS and SASEGT.

The V and J genes are TRBV7-3 and TRBJ1-2, with TRBD1 matching 11 bases. The CDR3 has 16 amino acids. The junction had 13 bases not matched to a gene; V was cut back by 5 bases and J by 8 bases. Germline CDR1 is SGHTA and CDR2 is FQGTGA. The CDR3 DNA follows: TGTGCCAGCAGCCCGACCCCGGACAGGGGGCTTTGGGGCTACACCTTC. This sequence encodes CASSPTPDRGLWGYTF.

The genes are TRBV4-3 and TRBJ1-3; D gene ambiguous. The CDR3 extends over 17 amino acids. V was pared by 0 bases and J by 0 bases, with 12 bases between. The germline V gene encodes CDR1 LGHNA and CDR2 YSLEER. CDR3: CASSQDRFGSSGNTIYF. CDR3 sequence (DNA): TGCGCCAGCAGCCAAGATAGATTCGGGAGCTCTGGAAACACCATATATTTT.

J is TRBJ1-3 and V is TRBV6-6, with TRBD1 identical over 9 bases. J gave up 8 bases and V 0 bases, and 5 bases lay outside the gene matches. The CDR3 has 15 residues. Germline lookup yields CDR1 MNHNY and CDR2 SVGAGI (reference sequence). The CDR3 spells CASSYSTDRGDTIYF. The CDR3 nucleotides are TGTGCCAGCAGTTACTCGACTGACAGGGGGGACACCATATATTTT.